This T cell receptor beta chain was sequenced in a study of blood T cell repertoires in COVID-19. Across the whole study: T cells, B-cell-depleted T cells, or PBMCs provided the cDNA or gDNA that served as material.

This CDR3 is built from 15 residues. Unmatched junction bases numbered 6, after V lost 4 bases and J lost 5 bases. Germline V gene sequence: CDR1 KGHDR, CDR2 SFDVKD. This table comes from immunoSEQ multiplex PCR, and its TCRdb copy is limited to in-frame clones, with some not included. The sample contains about 140,000 clones, about 80% of which appear only once. The chain links TRBV24-1 to TRBJ1-4; 7 bases line up with TRBD1. The sequenced sample was peripheral blood. This sequence was found in a human donor in a cohort sampled during active COVID-19. The CDR3 is CATSDSGGPNEKLFF. The CDR3 coding sequence is TGTGCCACCAGTGACTCAGGGGGTCCCAATGAAAAACTGTTTTTT.